The 21 T cell receptor beta chains reported below all come from one sample, sequenced in a study of blood T cell repertoires in COVID-19. Generated by immunoSEQ multiplex PCR, the TCRdb table keeps only in-frame clones and is missing some. This table holds some 150,000 clones, roughly 86% found once. Sequenced sample: peripheral blood. These TCRs come from a man aged 35-49 years who had recovered from COVID-19.

The chain employs TRBV10-3 and TRBJ2-3; TRBD2 matches 10 bases. Trimming cost V 6 bases and J 3 bases; bases outside gene matches: 9. This CDR3 has 16 residues. Looked up from germline, CDR1 is ENHRY and CDR2 is SYGVKD. The CDR3 sequence is CAISPQASGSTDTQYF. The CDR3 bases are TGTGCCATCAGCCCCCAGGCTAGCGGGAGTACAGATACGCAGTATTTT.

CDR3 protein: CASSLAQSRQGGTEAFF. CDR3 nucleotide sequence: TGTGCCAGCAGCTTAGCGCAATCCCGACAGGGGGGGACTGAAGCTTTCTTT. The V call is TRBV7-2, the J call TRBJ1-1, with 9 positions matching TRBD1. The CDR3 is 17 amino acids. The trim removed 0 bases at V and 5 bases at J, leaving 10 bases unmatched. CDR1 SGHTA and CDR2 FQGNSA come from the germline V gene.

This clone was seen only once. V usage is TRBV11-3 and J usage is TRBJ2-7, with 10 bases fitting TRBD1. Per the germline V gene, CDR1 is SGHNT and CDR2 is YENEEA. The J segment lost 7 bases and the V segment lost 5 bases, leaving 8 bases of the junction unmatched. The CDR3 extends over 14 amino acids. CDR3 DNA sequence: TGTGCCAGCAGCACCGGACAGGGGGTGGGGGAGCAGTACTTC. Protein sequence: CASSTGQGVGEQYF.

The chain links TRBV7-9 to TRBJ2-5, with 7 bases fitting TRBD1. The CDR3 runs 15 residues. Germline CDR1 and CDR2: SEHNR and FQNEAQ (reference sequence). V lost 5 bases, J lost 3 bases, and 9 bases stayed unmatched. DNA of the CDR3: TGTGCCAGCAGCCGCCTGCAGGGGGTTAAAGAGACCCAGTACTTC. It codes for CASSRLQGVKETQYF.

The chain employs TRBV28 and TRBJ2-7; 9 bases map to TRBD1. Germline V gene lookup returns CDR1 MDHEN and CDR2 SYDVKM. The CDR3 extends over 14 amino acids. V was pared by 5 bases and J by 5 bases, with 7 bases of the junction left unmatched. The DNA of the CDR3 is TGTGCCAGCAGTAGACGACAGGGGGTCAACGAGCAGTACTTC. Translating it yields CASSRRQGVNEQYF. The full variable domain, rest sourced from reference TRBV28 and TRBJ2-7, is DVKVTQSSRYLVKRTGEKVFLECVQDMDHENMFWYRQDPGLGLRLIYFSYDVKMKEKGDIPEGYSVSREKKERFSLILESASTNQTSMYLCASSRRQGVNEQYFGPGTRLTVT.

This clone appeared once. The rearrangement links TRBV5-4 to TRBJ2-7; TRBD1 aligns across 12 bases. CDR1 and CDR2 from the germline V gene are SGHNT and YYREEE (reference sequence). V trimming: 5 bases; J trimming: 3 bases; junction bases outside the gene matches: 6. The CDR3 extends over 15 amino acids. This CDR3 is CASSPGQGAFYEQYF. CDR3 DNA sequence: TGTGCCAGCAGTCCGGGACAGGGGGCCTTCTACGAGCAGTACTTC.

The gene calls are TRBV10-3 and TRBJ2-7; maybe TRBD1 (5 bases). CDR3 size: 12 residues. V dropped 3 bases and J dropped 3 bases, with 6 bases sitting between them. Per the germline V gene, CDR1 is ENHRY and CDR2 is SYGVKD. CDR3 protein: CAISDRVYEQYF. CDR3 nucleotides: TGTGCCATCAGTGACAGGGTCTACGAGCAGTACTTC.

This rearrangement joins TRBV9 to TRBJ2-3; D gene uncertain. Trimming pared 6 bases from V and 0 bases from J, leaving 8 bases between. CDR3 length: 13 residues. The V gene's germline CDR1 is SGDLS and CDR2 YYNGEE. The CDR3 spells CASNSGSTDTQYF. CDR3 DNA sequence: TGTGCCAGCAACTCTGGTAGCACAGATACGCAGTATTTT.

V and J are TRBV6-2 or TRBV6-3 and TRBJ1-5; a weak D match, TRBD1 (5 bases). Germline CDR1 and CDR2: MNHEY and SVGEGT. Trimming left V 5 bases short and J 0 bases short, with 11 bases between. The CDR3 length is 15 residues. The DNA of the CDR3 is TGTGCCAGCAGTGTAGGACACCATAGCAATCAGCCCCAGCATTTT. Protein product: CASSVGHHSNQPQHF.

J is TRBJ1-5 and V is TRBV7-2, with D perhaps matching TRBD1 (6 bases). The CDR3 is 14 residues long. V lost 4 bases and J lost 3, with 10 bases in between. From germline, CDR1 is SGHTA and CDR2 FQGNSA. CDR3 bases: TGTGCCAGCAGCTACAACAGGGTCAATCAGCCCCAGCATTTT. It codes for CASSYNRVNQPQHF. Combining the CDR3 with reference TRBV7-2 and TRBJ1-5 gives the whole variable domain GAGVSQSPSNKVTEKGKDVELRCDPISGHTALYWYRQSLGQGLEFLIYFQGNSAPDKSGLPSDRFSAERTGGSVSTLTIQRTQQEDSAVYLCASSYNRVNQPQHFGDGTRLSIL.

This clone was observed a single time. Other DNA sequences in this sample translate to the same CDR3. The gene calls are TRBV12-3 or TRBV12-4 and TRBJ1-2; no definite D call. The CDR3 spans 13 residues. V lost 3 bases and J 3 bases, leaving 8 bases between the germline ends. The CDR3 DNA sequence: TGTGCCAGCAGTTTTGGGCAGTACTATGGCTACACCTTC. Encoded protein: CASSFGQYYGYTF.

V is TRBV12-2 and J is TRBJ2-1; the D call in the table, TRBD2, was not verified against the DNA. TRBV12-2 is a listed pseudogene. The length of the CDR3 is 15 residues. The CDR3 is CASRRIAATYNEQFF. In DNA, the CDR3 is TGTGCAAGTCGCCGTATAGCCGCAACCTACAATGAGCAGTTCTTC.

The chain is built from TRBV5-6 and TRBJ2-2; 7 nucleotides line up with TRBD1. This CDR3 region has 16 residues. Germline V lookup: CDR1 SGHDT, CDR2 YYEEEE. Trimming cost V 4 bases and J 5 bases; bases outside gene matches: 11. The CDR3 nucleotides read TGTGCCAGCAGCGAGGACGACAGGGCTTGGACCGGGGAGCTGTTTTTT. This translates into CASSEDDRAWTGELFF.

The chain uses TRBV7-3 and TRBJ1-1, with D possibly matching TRBD1 (5 bases). Germline V lookup: CDR1 SGHTA, CDR2 FQGTGA. The CDR3 covers 14 residues. Trimming pared 4 bases from V and 3 bases from J, leaving 12 bases between. In DNA, the CDR3 is TGTGCCAGCAGCTCGACAGATGGGGACACTGAAGCTTTCTTT. Its translation: CASSSTDGDTEAFF.

CDR3 sequence reads: CASSRQGYTNIQYF. CDR3 coding DNA: TGTGCCAGCAGCCGTCAGGGTTATACAAACATTCAGTACTTC. The chain carries TRBV3-1 (or the pseudogene TRBV3-2) and TRBJ2-4; tentative D call: TRBD1 (5 bases). Germline V gene lookup returns CDR1 LGHDT and CDR2 YNNKEL (reference sequence). The CDR3 spans 14 residues. V was cut by 4 bases and J by 6 bases, with 13 bases left in between.

This chain connects TRBV5-1 to TRBJ1-1, with D unclear. V was trimmed by 1 base and J by 4 bases, leaving 11 bases between them. Germline V CDR1 and CDR2: SGHRS, YFSETQ. The CDR3 has 14 amino acids. In DNA form, the CDR3 reads TGCGCCAGCAGCTTGAGGAGCCCGGGCACTGAAGCTTTCTTT. As protein: CASSLRSPGTEAFF.

The chain employs TRBV9 and TRBJ2-1; 15 bases line up with TRBD2. The J segment lost 11 bases and the V segment lost 2 bases, leaving 5 bases of the junction unmatched. This CDR3 comprises 15 residues. Germline V CDR1 and CDR2: SGDLS, YYNGEE. The CDR3 bases are TGTGCCAGCAGCGTTGGGACTAGCGGGGGGACCCAGCAGTTCTTC. Protein: CASSVGTSGGTQQFF.

The rearrangement joins TRBV19 to TRBJ2-1, with D unresolved. V was shortened by 1 base and J by 3 bases, with 16 bases between the two germline ends. The germline CDR1 and CDR2 sequences are LNHDA and SQIVND (reference sequence). The CDR3 is 17 residues long. The CDR3 nucleotides are TGTGCCAGTAGTATAGTGATGGCCAGGTCCTTCTACAATGAGCAGTTCTTC. As protein: CASSIVMARSFYNEQFF.

This clone was detected a few times. This sequence joins TRBV7-2 and TRBJ1-4; no clear D. Germline V gives CDR1 SGHTA, CDR2 FQGNSA. V lost 2 bases and J 9 bases, leaving 10 bases between the germline ends. The CDR3 has 13 amino acids. The CDR3 DNA reads TGTGCCAGCAGCTTATCCGGGAGTAAAAAACTGTTTTTT. This gives the protein CASSLSGSKKLFF.

The chain couples TRBV28 to TRBJ2-3, with D possibly TRBD2 on 7 matching bases. Trimming left V 3 bases short and J 6 bases short, with 25 bases between. The CDR3 has 18 residues. Per the germline V gene, CDR1 is MDHEN and CDR2 is SYDVKM. The CDR3 DNA reads as TGTGCCAGCAGTTTGACCCCCCTCGGGGGGCCCCCCGGGGATACGCAGTATTTT. Residues: CASSLTPLGGPPGDTQYF. The variable domain in full, with the rest retrieved from reference TRBV28 and TRBJ2-3, is DVKVTQSSRYLVKRTGEKVFLECVQDMDHENMFWYRQDPGLGLRLIYFSYDVKMKEKGDIPEGYSVSREKKERFSLILESASTNQTSMYLCASSLTPLGGPPGDTQYFGPGTRLTVL.

V and J are TRBV6-2 or TRBV6-3 and TRBJ2-7, with 7 positions matching TRBD2. CDR3 size: 16 residues. Trimming removed 4 bases from V and 6 bases from J; junction bases left unmatched: 15. Germline-derived CDR1 and CDR2 are MNHEY and SVGEGT. CDR3 protein: CASSSPRLAATTEQYF. CDR3 DNA: TGTGCCAGCAGTTCGCCCCGACTAGCTGCCACTACCGAGCAGTACTTC.